This is a list of T cell receptor beta chains from one sample in a study of blood T cell repertoires in COVID-19. Method: immunoSEQ multiplex PCR; TCRdb's copy keeps in-frame clones and lacks some. This table has 150,000 to 200,000 clones, 85% to 90% appearing once. The specimen sequenced was peripheral blood. The receptor set was obtained from a woman in her sixties or seventies with acute or convalescent COVID-19. Both conserved end residues are part of each CDR3. A D gene is named only where the DNA matches it firmly. The size field is filled for only some rows; it gives once, few, many or a size class.

16	NA	TRBV10-2	TRBJ1-2	NA	CASSEGFSTGDYGYTF	TGCGCCAGCAGTGAGGGATTCAGCACTGGAGACTATGGCTACACCTTC
16	NA	TRBV19	TRBJ2-3	NA	CASSPAGPKNGDTQYF	TGTGCCAGTAGTCCCGCGGGCCCTAAAAACGGGGATACGCAGTATTTT
14	TRBD2	TRBV5-1	TRBJ2-7	few	CASSWTSGSYEQYF	TGCGCCAGCAGCTGGACTAGCGGGTCCTACGAGCAGTACTTC
14	NA	TRBV5-6	TRBJ2-7	once	CASSLIAQAYEQYF	TGTGCCAGCAGCTTGATCGCCCAGGCCTACGAGCAGTACTTC
15	NA	TRBV5-1	TRBJ1-4	NA	CASTTDGRKDEKLFF	TGCGCCAGCACCACTGACGGCAGGAAAGATGAAAAACTGTTTTTT
13	TRBD1	TRBV6-5	TRBJ1-1	NA	CASTQTGATEAFF	TGTGCCAGCACCCAGACAGGGGCCACTGAAGCTTTCTTT
11	NA	TRBV12-3/TRBV12-4	TRBJ2-1	NA	CASSLIYEQFF	TGTGCCAGCAGTTTAATCTATGAGCAGTTCTTC
11	NA	TRBV2	TRBJ2-5	once	CASSILSGLYF	TGTGCCAGCAGTATACTTAGCGGACTGTACTTC
13	NA	TRBV30	TRBJ2-1	NA	CAWSDSSYNEQFF	TGTGCCTGGAGTGACAGCTCCTACAATGAGCAGTTCTTC
13	NA	TRBV12-3/TRBV12-4	TRBJ1-1	NA	CASSRLRDTEAFF	TGTGCCAGCAGTCGACTCAGGGACACTGAAGCTTTCTTT
16	TRBD1	TRBV15	TRBJ1-5	NA	CATSRGTGLSNQPQHF	TGTGCCACCAGCAGAGGGACAGGGCTTAGCAATCAGCCCCAGCATTTT
17	TRBD2	TRBV11-2	TRBJ2-3	NA	CASSFRSGGPPTDTQYF	TGTGCCAGCAGCTTTCGTAGCGGGGGCCCCCCCACAGATACGCAGTATTTT
13	NA	TRBV6-5	TRBJ1-2	NA	CASSYSRRYGYTF	TGTGCCAGCAGTTACTCGAGGCGGTACGGCTACACCTTC
16	TRBD1	TRBV6-6	TRBJ1-3	NA	CASSYWQGASGNTIYF	TGTGCCAGCAGTTACTGGCAGGGGGCTTCTGGAAACACCATATATTTT
13	NA	TRBV6-1	TRBJ2-1	NA	CASSETILAEQFF	TGTGCCAGCAGTGAAACGATCCTAGCAGAGCAGTTCTTC
15	NA	TRBV7-8	TRBJ1-2	once	CASSLASRTSYGYTF	TGTGCCAGCAGCTTAGCCAGCCGGACATCCTATGGCTACACCTTC
14	NA	TRBV18	TRBJ2-2	NA	CASSPPGDTGELFF	TGTGCCAGCTCACCACCAGGGGACACCGGGGAGCTGTTTTTT
14	TRBD2	TRBV6-5	TRBJ2-5	NA	CASRNWGGQETQYF	TGTGCCAGCAGAAATTGGGGGGGCCAAGAGACCCAGTACTTC
14	NA	TRBV9	TRBJ1-6	NA	CASSPTLLPTPLHF	TGTGCCAGCAGCCCAACGTTATTGCCTACACCCCTCCACTTT
15	NA	TRBV6-5	TRBJ1-5	NA	CASSLSRAPNQPQHF	TGTGCCAGCAGTTTATCCAGGGCGCCTAATCAGCCCCAGCATTTT
16	TRBD2	TRBV4-1	TRBJ2-5	NA	CASSPLAGDLQETQYF	TGCGCCAGCAGCCCACTAGCGGGGGACCTACAAGAGACCCAGTACTTC
13	NA	TRBV11-3	TRBJ2-5	NA	CASSLGQEETQYF	TGTGCCAGCAGCTTAGGGCAGGAAGAGACCCAGTACTTC
13	NA	TRBV7-3	TRBJ2-2	NA	CASSPMGPGELFF	TGTGCCAGCAGCCCAATGGGGCCCGGGGAGCTGTTTTTT
14	TRBD1	TRBV2	TRBJ1-5	NA	CASSSDRGNQPQHF	TGTGCCAGCAGCTCAGACAGGGGGAATCAGCCCCAGCATTTT
17	TRBD1	TRBV5-4	TRBJ2-7	NA	CASSSGGRGRKNYEQYF	TGTGCCAGCTCCTCCGGGGGCAGGGGGCGTAAAAACTACGAGCAGTACTTC
16	NA	TRBV6-5	TRBJ1-1	NA	CASSYGPPGLNTEAFF	TGTGCCAGCAGTTACGGTCCCCCAGGTTTGAACACTGAAGCTTTCTTT
15	TRBD1	TRBV2	TRBJ1-1	NA	CASSEDRGRGTEAFF	TGTGCCAGCAGTGAAGACAGGGGGCGAGGAACTGAAGCTTTCTTT
15	NA	TRBV18	TRBJ1-2	NA	CASSQNLDRTYGYTF	TGTGCCAGCTCGCAAAACCTCGACAGGACCTATGGCTACACCTTC
14	NA	TRBV19	TRBJ2-2	NA	CASSFWTDTGELFF	TGTGCCAGTAGTTTCTGGACAGACACCGGGGAGCTGTTTTTT
15	TRBD1	TRBV19	TRBJ1-5	NA	CASRTGTVSNQPQHF	TGTGCCAGTAGGACCGGGACAGTTAGCAATCAGCCCCAGCATTTT
13	NA	TRBV20-1	TRBJ1-2	NA	CSASRGAGYGYTF	TGCAGTGCTAGTCGGGGGGCAGGCTATGGCTACACCTTC
15	NA	TRBV5-6	TRBJ1-1	NA	CASSLRSQGRTEAFF	TGTGCCAGCAGCTTGAGAAGTCAGGGGCGAACTGAAGCTTTCTTT
15	TRBD2	TRBV5-1	TRBJ2-5	NA	CASSLDGGAVETQYF	TGCGCCAGCAGCTTGGACGGGGGGGCCGTAGAGACCCAGTACTTC
17	TRBD1	TRBV9	TRBJ2-2	NA	CASSVGIGTGFPGELFF	TGTGCCAGCAGCGTAGGAATCGGGACAGGGTTCCCCGGGGAGCTGTTTTTT
15	NA	TRBV4-1	TRBJ1-4	NA	CASSQEEKVREKLFF	TGCGCCAGCAGCCAAGAAGAGAAGGTGCGGGAAAAACTGTTTTTT
12	NA	TRBV10-1	TRBJ1-5	NA	CASNEGDQPQHF	TGCGCCAGCAATGAAGGAGATCAGCCCCAGCATTTT
16	TRBD2	TRBV5-1	TRBJ2-1	NA	CASSLYVGTTYNEQFF	TGCGCCAGCAGCTTGTATGTCGGGACTACATACAATGAGCAGTTCTTC
13	NA	TRBV18	TRBJ1-1	NA	CASSRGLDTEAFF	TGTGCCAGTTCAAGGGGGTTGGACACTGAAGCTTTCTTT
13	NA	TRBV7-7	TRBJ2-7	NA	CASSLDNAYEQYF	TGTGCCAGCAGCTTAGACAATGCCTACGAGCAGTACTTC
16	NA	TRBV6-5	TRBJ1-1	NA	CASSYVTVSMNTEAFF	TGTGCCAGCAGTTACGTTACAGTATCTATGAACACTGAAGCTTTCTTT
13	NA	TRBV6-5	TRBJ1-4	NA	CASSYSINEKLFF	TGTGCCAGCAGTTACTCTATTAATGAAAAACTGTTTTTT
13	NA	TRBV7-8	TRBJ2-1	NA	CASSRRGSDEQFF	TGTGCCAGCAGCCGCCGCGGAAGCGATGAGCAGTTCTTC
15	TRBD1	TRBV5-4	TRBJ1-2	NA	CASSLVGQDNYGYTF	TGTGCCAGCAGCTTGGTAGGACAGGACAACTATGGCTACACCTTC
13	NA	TRBV12-3/TRBV12-4	TRBJ1-2	NA	CASSPDTVYGYTF	TGTGCCAGCAGCCCGGACACGGTCTATGGCTACACCTTC
15	NA	TRBV18	TRBJ1-4	once	CASSPPIAANEKLFF	TGTGCCAGCTCACCACCGATAGCAGCTAATGAAAAACTGTTTTTT